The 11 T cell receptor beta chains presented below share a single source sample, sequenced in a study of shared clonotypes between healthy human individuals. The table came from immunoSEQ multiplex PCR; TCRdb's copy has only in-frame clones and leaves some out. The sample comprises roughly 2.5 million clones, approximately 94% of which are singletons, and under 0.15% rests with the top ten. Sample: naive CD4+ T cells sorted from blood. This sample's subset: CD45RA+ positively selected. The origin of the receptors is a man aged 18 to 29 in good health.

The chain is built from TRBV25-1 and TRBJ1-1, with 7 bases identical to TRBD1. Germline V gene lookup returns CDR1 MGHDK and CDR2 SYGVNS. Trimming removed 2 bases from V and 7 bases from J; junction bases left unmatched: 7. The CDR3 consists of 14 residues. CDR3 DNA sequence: TGTGCCAGCAGTGAAGGGACAGCCATCCTTGAAGCTTTCTTT. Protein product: CASSEGTAILEAFF.

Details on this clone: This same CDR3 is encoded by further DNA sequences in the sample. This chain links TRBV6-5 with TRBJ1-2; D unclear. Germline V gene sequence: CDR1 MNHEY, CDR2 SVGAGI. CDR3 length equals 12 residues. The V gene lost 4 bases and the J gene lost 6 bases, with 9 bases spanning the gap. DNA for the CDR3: TGTGCCAGCAGTTCCAGAGGAAATGGCTACACCTTC. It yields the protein CASSSRGNGYTF.

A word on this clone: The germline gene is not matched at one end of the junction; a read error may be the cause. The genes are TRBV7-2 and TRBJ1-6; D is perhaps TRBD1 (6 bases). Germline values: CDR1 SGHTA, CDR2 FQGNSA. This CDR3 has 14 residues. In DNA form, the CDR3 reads TGTGCCAGCAGATTAGAACAGGGAAGCTCACCCCTCCACTTT. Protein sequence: CASRLEQGSSPLHF.

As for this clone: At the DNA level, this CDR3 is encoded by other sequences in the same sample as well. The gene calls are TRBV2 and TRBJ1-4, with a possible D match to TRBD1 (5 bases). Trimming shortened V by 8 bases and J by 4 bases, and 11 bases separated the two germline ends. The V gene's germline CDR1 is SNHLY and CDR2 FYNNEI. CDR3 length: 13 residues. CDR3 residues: CASGRGLNEKLFF. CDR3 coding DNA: TGTGCCAGCGGTAGGGGACTTAATGAAAAACTGTTTTTT.

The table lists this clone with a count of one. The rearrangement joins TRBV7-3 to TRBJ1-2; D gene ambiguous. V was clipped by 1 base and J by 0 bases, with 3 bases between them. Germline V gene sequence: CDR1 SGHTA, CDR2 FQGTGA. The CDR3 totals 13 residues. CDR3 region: CASSLSPNYGYTF. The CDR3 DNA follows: TGTGCCAGCAGCTTAAGCCCTAACTATGGCTACACCTTC.

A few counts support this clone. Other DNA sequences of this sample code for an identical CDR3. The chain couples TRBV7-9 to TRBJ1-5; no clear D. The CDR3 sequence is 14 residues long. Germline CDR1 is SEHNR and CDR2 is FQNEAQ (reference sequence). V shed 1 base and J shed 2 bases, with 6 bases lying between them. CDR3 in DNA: TGTGCCAGCAGCTTAGAATCGGGCAATCAGCCCCAGCATTTT. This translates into CASSLESGNQPQHF.

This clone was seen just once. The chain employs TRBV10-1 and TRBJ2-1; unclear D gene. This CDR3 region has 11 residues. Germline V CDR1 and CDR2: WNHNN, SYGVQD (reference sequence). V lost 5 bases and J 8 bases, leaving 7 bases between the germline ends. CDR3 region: CASSSGDEQFF. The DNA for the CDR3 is TGCGCCAGCAGTAGTGGCGATGAGCAGTTCTTC.

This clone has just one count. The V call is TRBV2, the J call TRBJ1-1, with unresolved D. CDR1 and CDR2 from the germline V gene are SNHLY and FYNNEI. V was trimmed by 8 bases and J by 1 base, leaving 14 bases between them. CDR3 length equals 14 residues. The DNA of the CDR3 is TGTGCCAGCCTCAATAGAGATTGGAACACTGAAGCTTTCTTT. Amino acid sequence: CASLNRDWNTEAFF.

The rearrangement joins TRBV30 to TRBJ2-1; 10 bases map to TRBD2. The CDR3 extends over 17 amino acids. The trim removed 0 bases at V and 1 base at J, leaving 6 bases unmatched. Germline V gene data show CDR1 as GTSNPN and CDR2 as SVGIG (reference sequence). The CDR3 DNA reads TGTGCCTGGAGTGTAGCCCGGACTAGCGGATCCTACAATGAGCAGTTCTTC. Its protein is CAWSVARTSGSYNEQFF. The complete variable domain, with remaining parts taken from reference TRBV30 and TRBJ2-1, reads SQTIHQWPATLVQPVGSPLSLECTVEGTSNPNLYWYRQAAGRGLQLLFYSVGIGQISSEVPQNLSASRPQDRQFILSSKKLLLSDSGFYLCAWSVARTSGSYNEQFFGPGTRLTVL.

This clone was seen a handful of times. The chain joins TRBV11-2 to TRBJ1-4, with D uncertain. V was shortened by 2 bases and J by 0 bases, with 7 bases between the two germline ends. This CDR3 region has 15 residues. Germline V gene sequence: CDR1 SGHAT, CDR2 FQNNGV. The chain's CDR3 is CASSLRPATNEKLFF. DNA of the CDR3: TGTGCCAGCAGCTTAAGGCCAGCAACTAATGAAAAACTGTTTTTT.

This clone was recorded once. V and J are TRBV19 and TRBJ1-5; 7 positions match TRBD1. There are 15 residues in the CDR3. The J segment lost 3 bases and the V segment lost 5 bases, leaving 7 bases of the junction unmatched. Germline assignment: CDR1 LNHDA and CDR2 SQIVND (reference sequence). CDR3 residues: CASSPTGVPNQPQHF. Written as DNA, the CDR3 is TGTGCCAGTAGTCCTACAGGGGTTCCCAATCAGCCCCAGCATTTT. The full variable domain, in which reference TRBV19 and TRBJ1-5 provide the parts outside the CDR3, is DGGITQSPKYLFRKEGQNVTLSCEQNLNHDAMYWYRQDPGQGLRLIYYSQIVNDFQKGDIAEGYSVSREKKESFPLTVTSAQKNPTAFYLCASSPTGVPNQPQHFGDGTRLSIL.